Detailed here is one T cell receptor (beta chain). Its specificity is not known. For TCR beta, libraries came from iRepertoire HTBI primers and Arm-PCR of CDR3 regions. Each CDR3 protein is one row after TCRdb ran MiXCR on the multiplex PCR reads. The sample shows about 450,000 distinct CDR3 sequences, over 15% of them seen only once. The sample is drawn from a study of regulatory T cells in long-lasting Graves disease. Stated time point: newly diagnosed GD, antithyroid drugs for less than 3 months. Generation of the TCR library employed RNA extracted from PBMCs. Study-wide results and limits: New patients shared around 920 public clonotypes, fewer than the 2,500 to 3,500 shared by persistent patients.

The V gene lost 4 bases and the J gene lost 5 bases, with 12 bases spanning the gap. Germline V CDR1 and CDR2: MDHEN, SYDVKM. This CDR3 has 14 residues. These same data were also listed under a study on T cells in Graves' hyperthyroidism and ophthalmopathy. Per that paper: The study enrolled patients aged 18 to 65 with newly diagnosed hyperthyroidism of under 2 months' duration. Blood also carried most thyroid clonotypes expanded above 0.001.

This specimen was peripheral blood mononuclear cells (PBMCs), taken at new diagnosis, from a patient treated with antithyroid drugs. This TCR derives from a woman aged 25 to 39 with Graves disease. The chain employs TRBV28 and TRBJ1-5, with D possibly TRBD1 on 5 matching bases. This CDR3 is CASSYSGHDQPQHF. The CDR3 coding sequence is TGTGCCAGCAGTTACTCCGGACATGATCAGCCCCAGCATTTT. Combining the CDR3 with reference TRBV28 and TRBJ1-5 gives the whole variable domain DVKVTQSSRYLVKRTGEKVFLECVQDMDHENMFWYRQDPGLGLRLIYFSYDVKMKEKGDIPEGYSVSREKKERFSLILESASTNQTSMYLCASSYSGHDQPQHFGDGTRLSIL.